These T cell receptor beta chains were read from a single sample in a study of radiation and T cells in renal cell carcinoma. Some clones are missing from TCRdb's copy, which holds only in-frame ones; the method was immunoSEQ multiplex PCR. The repertoire holds about 100,000 clones, with around 84% as singletons. Here the sequenced sample was blood, taken from a patient whose treatment included radiotherapy and nephrectomy. These receptors were collected from a man aged 60 to 69 with renal cell carcinoma. CDR3s include the opening cysteine and the closing phenylalanine or tryptophan. Fields, in order: clone size, J gene, CDR3 length, D gene, V gene, CDR3 protein, CDR3 DNA. The D gene is left open where the match is weak. Some rows have no size entry. The others give once, few or many, or a class for an expanded clone.

few TRBJ2-3 15 . TRBV10-2 CASSELGRWADTQYF TGCGCCAGCAGTGAGCTGGGTCGATGGGCAGATACGCAGTATTTT
. TRBJ2-2 14 . TRBV5-5 CASSFSQNTGELFF TGTGCCAGCAGCTTCAGCCAGAACACCGGGGAGCTGTTTTTT
. TRBJ2-7 16 . TRBV19 CASSKVAGQDSYEQYF TGTGCCAGTAGTAAGGTAGCGGGACAGGATTCTTACGAGCAGTACTTC
few TRBJ1-4 14 TRBD1 TRBV19 CASTATGDGEKLFF TGTGCCAGTACCGCGACAGGGGACGGCGAAAAACTGTTTTTT
. TRBJ2-3 17 TRBD1 TRBV10-2 CASSESKGTGGTDTQYF TGCGCCAGCAGTGAGTCGAAGGGGACAGGGGGCACAGATACGCAGTATTTT
. TRBJ2-1 16 . TRBV13 CASSEQGGSSYNEQFF TGTGCCAGCAGCGAACAGGGGGGGAGCTCCTACAATGAGCAGTTCTTC
. TRBJ2-1 16 . TRBV5-6 CATMVYSDWLYNEQFF TGTGCCACCATGGTTTATAGTGACTGGCTTTACAATGAGCAGTTCTTC
few TRBJ2-1 16 TRBD2 TRBV5-1 CASSLRSGGLVNEQFF TGCGCCAGCAGCTTGAGAAGCGGGGGTCTTGTCAATGAGCAGTTCTTC
. TRBJ2-7 13 . TRBV6-1 CASCRSGGYEQYF TGTGCCAGCTGTCGGTCGGGTGGCTACGAGCAGTACTTC
. TRBJ2-5 16 TRBD1 TRBV30 CAWSPRDRGRQETQYF TGTGCCTGGAGTCCCCGGGACAGGGGCCGGCAAGAGACCCAGTACTTC
. TRBJ2-5 14 . TRBV19 CASRRTTQQETQYF TGTGCCAGCCGTAGGACAACACAACAAGAGACCCAGTACTTC
. TRBJ2-1 16 TRBD2 TRBV11-3 CASSPWTSGSINEQFF TGTGCCAGCAGCCCCTGGACTAGCGGGAGTATCAATGAGCAGTTCTTC
. TRBJ1-4 15 . TRBV11-2 CASSDRRYSNEKLFF TGTGCCAGCAGCGATCGACGGTACTCCAATGAAAAACTGTTTTTT
. TRBJ2-2 14 TRBD1 TRBV30 CAFNRGLDTGELFF TGTGCCTTCAACAGGGGGCTTGACACCGGGGAGCTGTTTTTT
. TRBJ1-2 14 . TRBV5-1 CASRAEGQSHGYTF TGCGCCAGCAGAGCTGAGGGTCAGAGCCATGGCTACACCTTC
. TRBJ1-6 15 . TRBV6-5 CASWKQASYNSPLHF TGTGCCAGTTGGAAGCAGGCCTCCTATAATTCACCCCTCCACTTT
. TRBJ1-1 14 . TRBV29-1 CSVLFQGMNTEAFF TGCAGCGTGCTATTTCAGGGGATGAACACTGAAGCTTTCTTT
. TRBJ2-1 12 . TRBV7-2 CASSLEGYEQFF TGTGCCAGCAGCTTAGAAGGGTACGAGCAGTTCTTC
. TRBJ2-3 14 . TRBV7-2 CASSVLGPTDTQYF TGTGCCAGCAGCGTATTAGGGCCCACAGATACGCAGTATTTT
few TRBJ1-3 16 . TRBV9 CASSFSSDVSGNTIYF TGTGCCAGCAGCTTTTCCTCGGATGTATCTGGAAACACCATATATTTT
few TRBJ2-7 13 . TRBV4-2 CASSQDWGAEQYF TGTGCCAGCAGCCAAGACTGGGGAGCCGAGCAGTACTTC
. TRBJ1-4 13 . TRBV10-3 CAISDPDNEKLFF TGTGCCATCAGTGACCCCGACAATGAAAAACTGTTTTTT
. TRBJ2-5 15 TRBD1 TRBV5-1 CASSSTPGGQETQYF TGCGCCAGCAGCTCGACCCCAGGGGGCCAAGAGACCCAGTACTTC
few TRBJ1-2 13 . TRBV5-5 CASSFPGVYGYTF TGTGCCAGCAGCTTTCCCGGCGTCTATGGCTACACCTTC
. TRBJ2-3 15 . TRBV19 CASSMRGRPTDTQYF TGTGCCAGTAGTATGAGGGGGAGGCCTACAGATACGCAGTATTTT
once TRBJ1-1 14 . TRBV6-5 CASSPERPNTEAFF TGTGCCAGCAGTCCGGAGCGACCTAACACTGAAGCTTTCTTT
. TRBJ2-3 17 TRBD2 TRBV5-1 CASSLTKTSGSTDTQYF TGCGCCAGCAGCTTAACAAAGACTAGCGGGAGCACAGATACGCAGTATTTT
once TRBJ2-7 14 TRBD2 TRBV9 CASSVVGGTAEQYF TGTGCCAGCAGCGTAGTGGGAGGGACTGCGGAGCAGTACTTC
. TRBJ2-7 13 TRBD1 TRBV14 CASSQFDRDEQYF TGTGCCAGCAGCCAATTTGACAGGGACGAGCAGTACTTC
once TRBJ1-5 14 . TRBV18 CASSPAALEGPQHF TGTGCCAGCTCACCAGCGGCCCTAGAGGGCCCCCAGCATTTT
. TRBJ2-4 17 . TRBV23-1 CASSQSDRKGAKNIQYF TGCGCCAGCAGTCAATCGGATCGCAAAGGGGCCAAAAACATTCAGTACTTC
. TRBJ2-2 16 . TRBV4-1 CASSDTRLGYYGELFF TGCGCCAGCAGCGACACCCGACTAGGGTACTACGGGGAGCTGTTTTTT
. TRBJ1-1 15 TRBD1 TRBV6-1 CASRDLQGAHTEAFF TGTGCCAGCAGGGACCTACAGGGGGCTCACACTGAAGCTTTCTTT
. TRBJ2-1 15 . TRBV5-1 CASSEPASSYNEQFF TGCGCCAGCAGTGAACCGGCCTCGTCCTACAATGAGCAGTTCTTC
few TRBJ2-2 13 . TRBV5-4 CASSSRNTGELFF TGTGCCAGCAGCTCGCGGAACACCGGGGAGCTGTTTTTT
. TRBJ2-2 15 TRBD1 TRBV5-6 CASSWGTGDTGELFF TGTGCCAGCAGCTGGGGGACAGGGGACACCGGGGAGCTGTTTTTT
. TRBJ2-2 16 TRBD1 TRBV5-4 CASSLGATGKAGELFF TGTGCCAGCAGCTTGGGGGCGACAGGGAAAGCCGGGGAGCTGTTTTTT